This T cell receptor (beta chain) was sequenced for a study of blood T cell repertoires in COVID-19. Sequencing used immunoSEQ multiplex PCR; TCRdb keeps in-frame clones, though not all of them. Seen here are 150,000 or so clones, approximately 80% observed once, and the top ten hold over 5%. The V end lost 6 bases, the J end lost 7 bases, and 19 bases lay between the germline ends. Per the germline V gene, CDR1 is MNHEY and CDR2 is SVGAGI. The CDR3 runs to 15 residues. Material: PBMCs or T cells enriched from blood (not recorded which). This TCR was sampled from a man in his 70s who had been exposed to COVID-19. The V and J genes are TRBV6-5 and TRBJ2-1, with D maybe TRBD1 (6 bases). DNA for the CDR3: TGTGCCAGCAGCCATAGACAGGAAAAGGTAAATGAGCAGTTCTTC. Encoded protein: CASSHRQEKVNEQFF.